The clone carrying this TCR beta chain was counted many times. This sample is drawn from a study of prognosis after radiotherapy for stage I lung cancer. CDR3 of TCR beta was amplified from genomic DNA via a two-round multiplex PCR. Every TRBV and TRBJ gene had its own specific primer in first-round PCR. MiXCR, run by TCRdb on the multiplex PCR reads, gives a single entry per CDR3 protein. The sample yields over 30,000 distinct CDR3 sequences, around 22% seen once. The germline V gene encodes CDR1 SGDLS and CDR2 YYNGEE. CDR3 size: 15 residues. V was cut by 3 bases and J by 0 bases, with 12 bases left in between.

The rearrangement joins TRBV9 to TRBJ1-1; D is perhaps TRBD1 (6 bases). The sequenced sample was PBMCs, obtained before or after stereotactic body radiation therapy (not recorded which). The receptor comes from a donor aged 50 or older with non-small cell lung cancer. CDR3 bases: TGTGCCAGCAGCGCGACAGGTATCATGAACACTGAAGCTTTCTTT. This codes for CASSATGIMNTEAFF.